The clone carrying this T cell receptor (beta chain) has only a few counts. What it binds is unknown. V was clipped by 8 bases and J by 0 bases, with 11 bases between them. The CDR3 totals 14 residues. Every sample yielded at least 6.5 million isolated PBMCs. This sample is drawn from a study of blood T cells in healthy people across ages. Overall study findings and caveats: CMV infection status of these donors was not known.

A second about 7 to 11 cycle PCR used barcoded and J-beta primers. Each cDNA molecule carried a tag from a template-switch adaptor that contained 12 random nucleotides. One entry per CDR3 protein, called by TCRdb with MiXCR from the 5' RACE reads. This sample has some 1.5 million distinct CDR3 sequences, with approximately 30% found just once. This TCR came from a woman aged 30 to 39 in good health. The chain employs TRBV12-3 or TRBV12-4 and TRBJ1-3; D unresolved. Sequencing used blood. The CDR3: CASGQLSSGNTIYF. In DNA, the CDR3 is TGTGCCAGCGGTCAGCTGAGCTCTGGAAACACCATATATTTT.